These T cell receptor beta chains were read from a single sample in a study of T cells in Graves' hyperthyroidism and ophthalmopathy. TCRdb redid the calling of the multiplex PCR reads with MiXCR, one entry per CDR3 protein. The sample yields under 450,000 distinct CDR3 sequences, around 16% seen once. Sequencing was carried out using blood. These receptors all stem from a woman aged 18-29 years with Graves' hyperthyroidism. The CDR3 runs from the conserved cysteine through the conserved F or W. The order of the fields is J gene, D gene, V gene, clone size, CDR3 protein, CDR3 DNA. D genes are given only for firm matches. Rows may omit the clone size; those that give it use once, few, many or a size class.

J: TRBJ1-1; D: NA; V: TRBV20-1; size: many; CDR3: CSARRTPGQSNTEAFF; DNA: TGCAGTGCTCGGAGGACCCCGGGCCAATCGAACACTGAAGCTTTCTTT
J: TRBJ1-5; D: NA; V: TRBV7-6; size: many; CDR3: CASSLGDPALNQPQHF; DNA: TGTGCCAGCAGCTTAGGTGATCCGGCGCTTAATCAGCCCCAGCATTTT
J: TRBJ2-7; D: NA; V: TRBV5-1; size: many; CDR3: CASSLNHNSRYEQYF; DNA: TGCGCCAGCAGCTTGAACCATAATTCCCGCTACGAGCAGTACTTC
J: TRBJ2-7; D: TRBD2; V: TRBV20-1; size: many; CDR3: CSASGLEPYEQYF; DNA: TGCAGTGCTAGCGGACTAGAGCCCTACGAGCAGTACTTC
J: TRBJ1-6; D: NA; V: TRBV6-2/TRBV6-3; size: NA; CDR3: CASSYGDTNSPLHF; DNA: TGTGCCAGCAGTTACGGGGACACAAATTCACCCCTCCACTTT
J: TRBJ2-1; D: NA; V: TRBV19; size: many; CDR3: CASSPGLGGDEQFF; DNA: TGTGCCAGTAGTCCGGGACTAGGGGGCGATGAGCAGTTCTTC
J: TRBJ1-5; D: TRBD1; V: TRBV28; size: many; CDR3: CASSSPQTGGQPQHF; DNA: TGTGCCAGCAGCTCTCCACAAACAGGGGGCCAGCCCCAGCATTTT
J: TRBJ2-1; D: NA; V: TRBV7-7; size: NA; CDR3: CASSPRLAWRIHNEQFF; DNA: TGTGCCAGCAGTCCCAGATTAGCCTGGAGGATCCACAATGAGCAGTTCTTC
J: TRBJ2-4; D: NA; V: TRBV11-3; size: many; CDR3: CASSYDSGAQNIQYF; DNA: TGTGCCAGCAGCTATGATAGCGGAGCCCAAAACATTCAGTACTTC
J: TRBJ2-1; D: TRBD1; V: TRBV20-1; size: NA; CDR3: CSARAGTGKVHEQFF; DNA: TGCAGTGCTAGAGCCGGGACAGGGAAGGTCCATGAGCAGTTCTTC
J: TRBJ1-2; D: NA; V: TRBV3-1; size: NA; CDR3: CASRTGVYDYTF; DNA: TGTGCCAGCAGAACAGGCGTCTATGACTACACCTTC
J: TRBJ1-5; D: NA; V: TRBV2; size: many; CDR3: CASRAFPSNQPQHF; DNA: TGTGCCAGCAGGGCATTCCCTAGCAATCAGCCCCAGCATTTT
J: TRBJ1-1; D: NA; V: TRBV12-3/TRBV12-4; size: many; CDR3: CASSLTVTEAFF; DNA: TGTGCCAGCAGTTTGACAGTGACTGAAGCTTTCTTT
J: TRBJ2-7; D: NA; V: TRBV12-3/TRBV12-4; size: many; CDR3: CASSQSLAGHYEQYF; DNA: TGTGCCAGCAGCCAATCTCTCGCGGGCCACTACGAGCAGTACTTC
J: TRBJ2-7; D: NA; V: TRBV29-1; size: many; CDR3: CSVTWEEDHEQYF; DNA: TGCAGCGTTACTTGGGAGGAAGACCACGAGCAGTACTTC
J: TRBJ2-7; D: TRBD2; V: TRBV5-1; size: NA; CDR3: CASSLTSGRREQYF; DNA: TGCGCCAGCAGCTTGACTAGCGGGAGAAGGGAGCAGTACTTC
J: TRBJ2-7; D: NA; V: TRBV4-1; size: few; CDR3: CASSQERSRVYEQYF; DNA: TGCGCCAGCAGCCAAGAACGGTCCAGGGTTTACGAGCAGTACTTC
J: TRBJ1-6; D: TRBD1; V: TRBV3-1; size: many; CDR3: CASRQTGGDLAPLHF; DNA: TGTGCCAGCAGGCAGACAGGGGGAGATTTGGCACCCCTCCACTTT
J: TRBJ2-1; D: TRBD2; V: TRBV28; size: many; CDR3: CASSFSQRGDNNEQFF; DNA: TGTGCCAGCAGTTTCTCCCAGCGGGGGGACAACAATGAGCAGTTCTTC
J: TRBJ2-3; D: NA; V: TRBV14; size: few; CDR3: CASSRGSTDTQYF; DNA: TGTGCCAGCAGCCGGGGGTCCACAGATACGCAGTATTTT
J: TRBJ2-3; D: TRBD2; V: TRBV20-1; size: many; CDR3: CSASIWTSGRASTDTQYF; DNA: TGCAGTGCTAGTATTTGGACTAGCGGGAGGGCAAGCACAGATACGCAGTATTTT
J: TRBJ2-7; D: NA; V: TRBV11-3; size: many; CDR3: CASSLDSGEQYF; DNA: TGTGCCAGCAGCTTAGATTCAGGGGAGCAGTACTTC
J: TRBJ2-2; D: NA; V: TRBV6-1; size: many; CDR3: CASTDKGRGIPPNTGELFF; DNA: TGTGCCAGCACTGACAAAGGCAGGGGCATCCCACCGAACACCGGGGAGCTGTTTTTT
J: TRBJ1-5; D: TRBD1; V: TRBV28; size: many; CDR3: CASTDRGDSNQPQHF; DNA: TGTGCCAGCACAGACAGGGGGGATAGCAATCAGCCCCAGCATTTT
J: TRBJ2-5; D: NA; V: TRBV12-3/TRBV12-4; size: many; CDR3: CASSFRGGVGETQYF; DNA: TGTGCCAGCAGTTTTAGAGGTGGGGTTGGGGAGACCCAGTACTTC
J: TRBJ2-2; D: NA; V: TRBV12-3/TRBV12-4; size: NA; CDR3: CASRGLKGHTGELFF; DNA: TGTGCCAGCAGGGGGTTGAAGGGGCACACCGGGGAGCTGTTTTTT
J: TRBJ1-1; D: NA; V: TRBV5-1; size: many; CDR3: CASRTESKMNTEAFF; DNA: TGCGCCAGTAGGACAGAGTCAAAAATGAACACTGAAGCTTTCTTT
J: TRBJ1-2; D: NA; V: TRBV12-3/TRBV12-4; size: many; CDR3: CASSFGPHDGYTF; DNA: TGTGCCAGCAGTTTTGGTCCCCACGATGGCTACACCTTC
J: TRBJ1-5; D: NA; V: TRBV30; size: many; CDR3: CAWSVPGVPQHF; DNA: TGTGCCTGGAGTGTACCGGGCGTGCCCCAGCATTTT
J: TRBJ2-1; D: TRBD1; V: TRBV28; size: many; CDR3: CASSLGGQGSYEQFF; DNA: TGTGCCAGCAGTTTAGGGGGACAGGGGTCGTATGAGCAGTTCTTC
J: TRBJ2-7; D: NA; V: TRBV7-2; size: many; CDR3: CASSLARTGAYEQYF; DNA: TGTGCCAGCAGCTTAGCCCGGACTGGGGCCTACGAGCAGTACTTC
J: TRBJ2-1; D: NA; V: TRBV12-3/TRBV12-4; size: few; CDR3: CASSPLGAPYNEQFF; DNA: TGTGCCAGCAGCCCCCTCGGGGCCCCCTACAATGAGCAGTTCTTC
J: TRBJ2-3; D: NA; V: TRBV5-1; size: many; CDR3: CASSSQRGIPDTQYF; DNA: TGCGCCAGCAGCTCCCAAAGAGGAATACCAGATACGCAGTATTTT
J: TRBJ1-5; D: NA; V: TRBV6-1; size: many; CDR3: CASSWTSNNQPQHF; DNA: TGTGCCAGCTCATGGACAAGCAACAATCAGCCCCAGCATTTT
J: TRBJ2-1; D: NA; V: TRBV12-3/TRBV12-4; size: NA; CDR3: CASSLESGLNEQFF; DNA: TGTGCCAGCAGCTTGGAGTCTGGTTTGAATGAGCAGTTCTTC
J: TRBJ1-2; D: TRBD1; V: TRBV6-1; size: many; CDR3: CASTQYRQGDYGYTF; DNA: TGTGCCAGCACCCAATACCGACAGGGGGACTATGGCTACACCTTC
J: TRBJ2-7; D: TRBD2; V: TRBV27; size: many; CDR3: CASSGPLGSGGPRNEQYF; DNA: TGTGCCAGCAGTGGACCACTTGGGAGCGGGGGGCCTCGGAACGAGCAGTACTTC
J: TRBJ1-5; D: NA; V: TRBV6-2/TRBV6-3; size: many; CDR3: CASSYVGYNQPQHF; DNA: TGTGCCAGCAGTTACGTTGGGTACAATCAGCCCCAGCATTTT